Listed here are 12 T cell receptor beta chains from one sample, sequenced in a study of long-term antiretroviral therapy in people with HIV. Running of the v3.0 immunoSEQ assay took place at survey level. TCRdb keeps only in-frame clones here, not all; method: immunoSEQ multiplex PCR. The table lists roughly 18,000 clones, roughly 89% of them singletons. The material was unsorted PBMCs, obtained 3 years after starting antiretroviral therapy. All receptors come from a man in his fifties or sixties with HIV.

The chain employs TRBV10-1 and TRBJ2-2; weak D call: TRBD1 (5 bases). The CDR3 length is 15 residues. V was trimmed by 7 bases and J by 2 bases, leaving 14 bases between them. The V gene's germline CDR1 is WNHNN and CDR2 SYGVQD (reference sequence). DNA for the CDR3: TGCGCCAGCAAATCCCAAAGGGGTAACACCGGGGAGCTGTTTTTT. Its translation is CASKSQRGNTGELFF.

This sequence joins TRBV7-9 and TRBJ1-4; D is uncertain. The germline V and J ends were trimmed by 5 bases and 4 bases, with 11 bases remaining between them. This CDR3 has 14 residues. Germline values: CDR1 SEHNR, CDR2 FQNEAQ (reference sequence). The CDR3 sequence is CASSLGGFNEKLFF. CDR3 bases: TGTGCCAGCAGCCTGGGAGGTTTTAATGAAAAACTGTTTTTT.

CDR3 sequence reads: CASSGPIQGRHGYTF. DNA of the CDR3: TGTGCCAGCAGCGGACCAATACAGGGGCGCCATGGCTACACCTTC. The chain couples TRBV9 to TRBJ1-2; 7 bases agree with TRBD1. The V gene end was trimmed by 3 bases and the J gene end by 6 bases; junction bases not matched to a gene: 11. Germline CDR1 is SGDLS and CDR2 is YYNGEE. The length of the CDR3 is 15 residues.

The V gene is TRBV7-9, the J gene TRBJ2-7; 8 bases agree with TRBD1. This CDR3 is 13 amino acids long. Germline lookup yields CDR1 SEHNR and CDR2 FQNEAQ (reference sequence). V lost 5 bases, J lost 3 bases, and 3 bases stayed unmatched. CDR3 in amino acids: CASSLDRVYEQYF. CDR3 coding DNA: TGTGCCAGCAGCCTGGACAGGGTCTACGAGCAGTACTTC.

This sequence joins TRBV7-9 and TRBJ1-5; D remains ambiguous. The V gene lost 1 base and the J gene lost 2 bases, with 0 bases spanning the gap. This CDR3 is 12 amino acids long. CDR1 is SEHNR, CDR2 FQNEAQ, per germline (reference sequence). CDR3 in DNA: TGTGCCAGCAGCTTAGGCAATCAGCCCCAGCATTTT. It encodes CASSLGNQPQHF.

V usage is TRBV30 and J usage is TRBJ2-4; D not certain. Germline V CDR1 and CDR2: GTSNPN, SVGIG (reference sequence). The CDR3 spans 13 residues. Trimming stripped 2 bases from V and 5 bases from J, with 10 bases between. The DNA for the CDR3 is TGTGCCTGGAGTAGAGGCACCCAAAACATTCAGTACTTC. It translates to CAWSRGTQNIQYF. The complete variable domain, with remaining parts taken from reference TRBV30 and TRBJ2-4, reads SQTIHQWPATLVQPVGSPLSLECTVEGTSNPNLYWYRQAAGRGLQLLFYSVGIGQISSEVPQNLSASRPQDRQFILSSKKLLLSDSGFYLCAWSRGTQNIQYFGAGTRLSVL.

The chain recombines TRBV5-1 with TRBJ1-1; D unresolved. Per germline, CDR1 SGHRS and CDR2 YFSETQ. This CDR3 spans 11 amino acids. V lost 0 bases to trimming and J lost 11 bases, with 8 bases between them. The CDR3 loop is CASSLATGAFF. In DNA, the CDR3 is TGCGCCAGCAGCTTGGCCACGGGCGCTTTCTTT.

J is TRBJ2-7 and V is TRBV5-1, with 8 bases lining up with TRBD1. This CDR3 contains 15 residues. V gave up 2 bases and J gave up 0 bases; unmatched junction bases: 4. Per germline, CDR1 SGHRS and CDR2 YFSETQ. CDR3 protein: CASSFRTGLSYEQYF. In nucleotides, the CDR3 is TGCGCCAGCAGCTTCCGGACAGGGCTCTCCTACGAGCAGTACTTC.

The V call is TRBV4-2, the J call TRBJ1-4, with D perhaps matching TRBD1 (6 bases). V lost 4 bases to trimming and J lost 10 bases, with 13 bases between them. The CDR3 sequence is 13 residues long. The germline CDR1 and CDR2 sequences are LGHNA and YNFKEQ. The CDR3 region has the DNA TGTGCCAGCAGCCCCGACGGGGGCGGAAAACTGTTTTTT. As protein: CASSPDGGGKLFF.

The DNA of the CDR3 is TGTGCCAGTAGTATAGGGGGGAGTGATGCCGATACGCAGTATTTT. Its protein product is CASSIGGSDADTQYF. The chain joins TRBV19 to TRBJ2-3; D is tentatively TRBD1 or TRBD2 (5 bases each). Germline V gene sequence: CDR1 LNHDA, CDR2 SQIVND (reference sequence). This CDR3 comprises 15 residues. V lost 1 base and J 6 bases, leaving 14 bases between the germline ends.

The rearrangement links TRBV5-3 to TRBJ2-5; D is perhaps TRBD2 (5 bases). TRBV5-3 carries the ORF label, with uncertain function. Trimming cost V 4 bases and J 1 base, with 17 bases left between them. CDR3 size: 16 residues. CDR3 nucleotide sequence: TGTGCCAGAAGCCATTCCTTGTGGAGGCGCCAAGAGACCCAGTACTTC. Amino acids: CARSHSLWRRQETQYF.

The CDR3 region has the DNA TGTGCCTGGACTTCCGCCGGGACAGGAGGAGGAAACACCATATATTTT. This codes for CAWTSAGTGGGNTIYF. V usage is TRBV30 and J usage is TRBJ1-3, with 8 bases that match TRBD1. The CDR3 covers 16 residues. Germline V gene sequence: CDR1 GTSNPN, CDR2 SVGIG (reference sequence). J was trimmed by 4 bases and V by 4 bases; bases with no gene match: 12.